This T cell receptor (beta chain) is drawn from a study of T-cell reconstitution after alpha-beta-depleted transplantation in children. Unique molecular identifiers were built into the TCRbeta library. TCRdb passed the PCR reads through MiXCR, listing each CDR3 protein once. The sample consists of roughly 150,000 distinct CDR3 sequences, approximately 10% of them appearing once. This clonotype has a count of ten or more. V gave up 6 bases and J gave up 3 bases, with 15 bases separating them. This CDR3 region has 16 residues. Germline assignment: CDR1 MDHEN and CDR2 SYDVKM. The V call is TRBV28, the J call TRBJ1-6, with D unresolved. The source was PBMCs, collected before TCRalphabeta/CD19-depleted stem cell transplant. The receptor comes from a boy aged 2-15 years with acute myeloid leukemia, due to receive a stem cell transplant. CDR3 nucleotide sequence: TGTGCCAGCAGCCTACCGACGGCTTACTATAATTCACCCCTCCACTTT. This gives the protein CASSLPTAYYNSPLHF.